The rows below give T cell receptor beta chains drawn from one sample of a study of early T cells in non-severe SARS-CoV-2 infection. TCRdb reprocessed the 5' RACE reads with MiXCR, giving one entry per CDR3 protein. The table includes about 23,000 distinct CDR3 sequences, around 5.2% detected once. Sequenced sample: whole blood. All receptors derive from an adult who was a healthcare worker with PCR-confirmed SARS-CoV-2 infection or an uninfected control (not recorded which). The CDR3 runs from the conserved cysteine through the conserved F or W. A D gene is named only where the DNA matches it firmly. Only part of the rows carry a size: once, few, many, or a class if the clone is expanded.

-,TRBV18,TRBJ2-1,many,TGTGCCAGCTCCTGGGGGGGCTGGGACAATGAGCAGTTCTTC,CASSWGGWDNEQFF
-,TRBV30,TRBJ1-1,many,TGTGCCTGGAGGTTAGTACAGATGAACACTGAAGCTTTCTTT,CAWRLVQMNTEAFF
-,TRBV4-3,TRBJ2-7,many,TGCGCCAGCAGCCAAGACTTAGGGGCGGCAGTCTACGAGCAGTACTTC,CASSQDLGAAVYEQYF
TRBD2,TRBV7-8,TRBJ2-1,-,TGTGCCAGCAGCCAACTAGCGGGGCCTTACAATGAGCAGTTCTTC,CASSQLAGPYNEQFF
TRBD2,TRBV4-2,TRBJ2-1,many,TGTGCCAGCAGCCAAGAATTGGGGACACGGGCTCTAGCGGGGAGCTACAATGAGCAGTTCTTC,CASSQELGTRALAGSYNEQFF
TRBD1,TRBV20-1,TRBJ2-1,many,TGCAGTGCAAAGGGACAGGGTTTCTACAATGAGCAGTTCTTC,CSAKGQGFYNEQFF
-,TRBV27,TRBJ2-1,many,TGTGCCAGCAGTCCGGACTCACAAGGCTACAATGAGCAGTTCTTC,CASSPDSQGYNEQFF
-,TRBV25-1,TRBJ1-5,many,TGTGCCAGCACAGAGAGGGGCTACATTGGTCAGCCCCAGCATTTT,CASTERGYIGQPQHF
-,TRBV10-3,TRBJ1-1,many,TGTGCCATCAGTGACCGCGTTCTTTGGGGTAACACTGAAGCTTTCTTT,CAISDRVLWGNTEAFF
TRBD2,TRBV6-5,TRBJ2-2,many,TGTGCCAGCAGCCCAACTAGCGAGGGCGGGGAGCTGTTTTTT,CASSPTSEGGELFF
-,TRBV6-1,TRBJ2-1,many,TGTGCCAGCAGTGAAGCGGCGGGCCAGCAGTTCTTC,CASSEAAGQQFF
-,TRBV6-4,TRBJ2-2,many,TGTGCCAGCAGCCCCGAACCCTTCGGCACCGGGGAGCTGTTTTTT,CASSPEPFGTGELFF
TRBD1,TRBV20-1,TRBJ1-1,-,TGCAGTGCTAGACCCTACAGGGGGACTCTCACTGAAGCTTTCTTT,CSARPYRGTLTEAFF
-,TRBV10-3,TRBJ2-3,few,TGTGCCATCAGTGATCGAGTTGCGGATACGCAGTATTTT,CAISDRVADTQYF
-,TRBV6-2/TRBV6-3,TRBJ2-1,many,TGTGCCAGCAGACTAGGGGATGAGCAGTTCTTC,CASRLGDEQFF